These T cell receptor beta chains were read from a single sample in a study of blood T cells in healthy people across ages. Using its own MiXCR run on the 5' RACE reads, TCRdb lists one record per CDR3 protein. This sample yields around 900,000 distinct CDR3 sequences, of which about 30% are seen a single time; roughly 17% belongs to the top ten. Source material: blood. The source of these receptors is a woman older than 75 in good health. Both conserved end residues are part of each CDR3.

V,J,CDR3
TRBV10-3,TRBJ2-2,CAISDPRQTNTGELFF
TRBV12-3/TRBV12-4,TRBJ1-2,CASSLLGKVGYTF
TRBV5-4,TRBJ2-3,CASSRPGRFTDTQYF
TRBV7-2,TRBJ1-5,CASSLPGYSNQPQHF
TRBV7-2,TRBJ1-1,CASSSTGLSLTEAFF
TRBV3-1,-,CASSPPAGTQYF
TRBV10-3,TRBJ2-7,CAISAGQAYEQYF
TRBV7-9,-,CASSLGPGRGSGTQYF
TRBV7-2,TRBJ2-3,CASSLASIDTQYF
TRBV7-9,TRBJ2-3,CASSLANTPGDTQYF
TRBV9,TRBJ2-1,CASSVGTVNTEQFF
TRBV7-9,TRBJ1-2,CASSPRSPGYGYTF
TRBV5-1,TRBJ2-5,CASSTGRGRETQYF
TRBV5-5,TRBJ1-6,CASSLVAEYYNSPLHF
TRBV19,TRBJ1-2,CASSIVAQGANYGYTF
TRBV12-3/TRBV12-4,TRBJ1-5,CAGSPHRSNQPQHF
TRBV5-1,TRBJ2-5,CASSQRSSGFQETQYF
TRBV6-5,TRBJ2-5,CASRRKPNQETQYF
TRBV6-2/TRBV6-3,TRBJ2-4,CASSLIQGAKNIQYF
TRBV7-2,TRBJ2-7,CASSLAYSGYEQYF
TRBV11-2,TRBJ1-2,CASSLGTGVENYGYTF
TRBV3-1,TRBJ2-3,CASSSRGRDTQYF
TRBV7-2,TRBJ1-5,CASSLTSGGNQPQHF
TRBV6-6,TRBJ1-1,CASVRQGGTEAFF
TRBV25-1,TRBJ2-5,CASSETHLQETQYF
TRBV3-1,TRBJ1-2,CASSQRTINYGYTF
TRBV6-6,TRBJ2-1,CASSSTQGVDEQFF
TRBV29-1,TRBJ1-5,CSVAPGLNQPQHF
TRBV24-1,TRBJ2-5,CATSTPLGETQYF
TRBV4-3,TRBJ2-1,CASSQGGAGYNEQFF
TRBV7-9,TRBJ1-5,CASSGPGQGQPQHF
TRBV12-3/TRBV12-4,TRBJ2-5,CASSLIELAYQETQYF
TRBV5-1,TRBJ2-7,CASSWDNKAYEQYF